This T cell receptor (beta chain) was recorded in a study of T cell changes during pregnancy in multiple sclerosis. The data were produced by immunoSEQ multiplex PCR, yet TCRdb's version contains in-frame clones alone and is incomplete. The profile shows 20,000 to 25,000 clones, roughly 87% of them singletons. Germline CDR1 and CDR2: SGHTS and YDEGEE. The CDR3 is 12 residues long. V lost 4 bases to trimming and J lost 4 bases; unmatched junction nucleotides: 1. In this sample, this clone turned up once. The receptor was derived from a female donor with multiple sclerosis, enrolled in a pregnancy study. The chain employs TRBV5-8 and TRBJ2-5; TRBD2 aligns across 7 bases. The specimen was CD8+ T cells from peripheral blood mononuclear cells, collected after pregnancy. CDR3 in DNA: TGTGCCAGCAGCCGGGAGGTAGAGACCCAGTACTTC. This translates into CASSREVETQYF.